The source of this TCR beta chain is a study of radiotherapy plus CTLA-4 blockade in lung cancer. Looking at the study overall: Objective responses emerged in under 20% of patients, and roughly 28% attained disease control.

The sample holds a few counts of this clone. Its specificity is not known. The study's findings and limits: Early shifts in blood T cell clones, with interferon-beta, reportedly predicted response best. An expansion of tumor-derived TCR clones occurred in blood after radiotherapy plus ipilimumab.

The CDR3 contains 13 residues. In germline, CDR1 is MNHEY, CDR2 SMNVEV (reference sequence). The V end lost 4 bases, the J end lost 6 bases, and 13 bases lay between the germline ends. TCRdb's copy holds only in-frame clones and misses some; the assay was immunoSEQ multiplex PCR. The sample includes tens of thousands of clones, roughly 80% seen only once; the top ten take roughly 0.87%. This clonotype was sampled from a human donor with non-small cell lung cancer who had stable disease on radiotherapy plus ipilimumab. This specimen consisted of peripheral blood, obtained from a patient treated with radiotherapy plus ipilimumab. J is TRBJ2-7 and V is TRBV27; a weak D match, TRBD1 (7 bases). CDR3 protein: CASSSSGGIEQYF. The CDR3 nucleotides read TGTGCCAGCAGTTCCTCAGGGGGGATCGAGCAGTACTTC.